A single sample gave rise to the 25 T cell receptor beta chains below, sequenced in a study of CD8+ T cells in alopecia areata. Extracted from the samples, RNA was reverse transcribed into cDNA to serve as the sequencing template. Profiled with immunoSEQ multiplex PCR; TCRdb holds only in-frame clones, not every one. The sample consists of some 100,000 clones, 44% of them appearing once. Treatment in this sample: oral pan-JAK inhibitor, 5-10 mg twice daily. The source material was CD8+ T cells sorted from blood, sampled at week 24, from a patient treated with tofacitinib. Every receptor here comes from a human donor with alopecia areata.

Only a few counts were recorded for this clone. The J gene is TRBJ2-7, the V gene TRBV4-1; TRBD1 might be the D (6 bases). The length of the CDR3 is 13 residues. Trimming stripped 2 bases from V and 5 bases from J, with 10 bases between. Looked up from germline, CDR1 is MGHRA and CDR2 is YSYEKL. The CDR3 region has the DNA TGCGCCAGCAGCCAAACCAACAGGGACGAGCAGTACTTC. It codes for CASSQTNRDEQYF.

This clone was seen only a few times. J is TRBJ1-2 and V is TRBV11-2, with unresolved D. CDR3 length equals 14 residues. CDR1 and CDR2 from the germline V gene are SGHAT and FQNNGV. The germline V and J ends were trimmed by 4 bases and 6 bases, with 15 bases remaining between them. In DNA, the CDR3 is TGTGCCAGCAGCTCCCACCAGGTGTCCAATGGCTACACCTTC. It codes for CASSSHQVSNGYTF.

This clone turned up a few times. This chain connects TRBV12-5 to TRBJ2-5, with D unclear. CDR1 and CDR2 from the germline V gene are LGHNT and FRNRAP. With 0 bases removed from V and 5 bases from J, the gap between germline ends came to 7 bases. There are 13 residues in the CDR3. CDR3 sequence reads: CASGLVGGETQYF. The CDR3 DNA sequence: TGTGCTAGTGGTTTGGTTGGTGGGGAGACCCAGTACTTC.

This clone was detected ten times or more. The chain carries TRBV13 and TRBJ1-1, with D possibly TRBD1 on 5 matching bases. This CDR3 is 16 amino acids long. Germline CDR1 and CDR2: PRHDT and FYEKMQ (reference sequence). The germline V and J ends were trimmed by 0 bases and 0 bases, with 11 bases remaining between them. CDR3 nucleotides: TGTGCCAGCAGCTTAGGCCTGGTGACAGTGAACACTGAAGCTTTCTTT. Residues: CASSLGLVTVNTEAFF. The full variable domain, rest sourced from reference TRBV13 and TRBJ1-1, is AAGVIQSPRHLIKEKRETATLKCYPIPRHDTVYWYQQGPGQDPQFLISFYEKMQSDKGSIPDRFSAQQFSDYHSELNMSSLELGDSALYFCASSLGLVTVNTEAFFGQGTRLTVV.

The CDR3, as DNA: TGCAGCGCCCCGGGACTAGCGGGGTCCTACAATGAGCAGTTCTTC. Its translation is CSAPGLAGSYNEQFF. This chain links TRBV29-1 with TRBJ2-1; TRBD2 agrees at 13 bases. The CDR3 has 15 amino acids. After removal of 7 bases from V and 1 base from J, the junction contained 4 bases not matched to a gene. The germline CDR1 and CDR2 sequences are SQVTM and ANQGSEA.

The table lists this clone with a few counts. As DNA, the CDR3 is TGTGCCAGCAGCCCCTCGGTGGGGCGTATCAATGAGCAGTTCTTC. This codes for CASSPSVGRINEQFF. The rearrangement uses TRBV7-8 and TRBJ2-1; a possible D gene is TRBD1 (5 bases). CDR3 length equals 15 residues. The germline V and J ends were trimmed by 5 bases and 6 bases, with 17 bases remaining between them. In germline, CDR1 is SGHVS, CDR2 FQNEAQ. Supplemented by reference TRBV7-8 and TRBJ2-1, the full variable domain reads GAGVSQSPRYKVAKRGQDVALRCDPISGHVSLFWYQQALGQGPEFLTYFQNEAQLDKSGLPSDRFFAERPEGSVSTLKIQRTQQEDSAVYLCASSPSVGRINEQFFGPGTRLTVL.

The DNA for the CDR3 is TGCGCCAGCAGCCTACTATACAATGCCGCCGGGGAGCTGTTTTTT. It translates to CASSLLYNAAGELFF. The rearrangement uses TRBV5-1 and TRBJ2-2; D is unclear. CDR3 length: 15 amino acids. Trimming removed 4 bases at V and 6 bases at J, with 16 bases between. CDR1 and CDR2 (germline): SGHRS, YFSETQ.

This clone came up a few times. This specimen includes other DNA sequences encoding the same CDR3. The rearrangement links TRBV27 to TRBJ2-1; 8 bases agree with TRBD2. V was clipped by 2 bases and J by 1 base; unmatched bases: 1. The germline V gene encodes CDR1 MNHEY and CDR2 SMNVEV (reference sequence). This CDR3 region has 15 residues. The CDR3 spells CASSLGTSSYNEQFF. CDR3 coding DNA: TGTGCCAGCAGTTTAGGGACTAGTTCCTACAATGAGCAGTTCTTC.

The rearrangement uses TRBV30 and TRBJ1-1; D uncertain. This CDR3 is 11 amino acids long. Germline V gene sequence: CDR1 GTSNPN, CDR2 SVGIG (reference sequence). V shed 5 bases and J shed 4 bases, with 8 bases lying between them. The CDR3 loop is CAWEMSTEAFF. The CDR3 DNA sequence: TGTGCCTGGGAAATGAGCACTGAAGCTTTCTTT. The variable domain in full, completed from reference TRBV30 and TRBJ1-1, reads SQTIHQWPATLVQPVGSPLSLECTVEGTSNPNLYWYRQAAGRGLQLLFYSVGIGQISSEVPQNLSASRPQDRQFILSSKKLLLSDSGFYLCAWEMSTEAFFGQGTRLTVV.

The CDR3, as DNA: TGTGCCAGCAGTGTGGCCTACGAGCAGTACTTC. The encoded protein is CASSVAYEQYF. V usage is TRBV25-1 and J usage is TRBJ2-7, with D hard to call. This CDR3 is built from 11 residues. V lost 4 bases, J lost 2 bases, and 3 bases lay in between. Germline CDR1 reads MGHDK; CDR2 reads SYGVNS.

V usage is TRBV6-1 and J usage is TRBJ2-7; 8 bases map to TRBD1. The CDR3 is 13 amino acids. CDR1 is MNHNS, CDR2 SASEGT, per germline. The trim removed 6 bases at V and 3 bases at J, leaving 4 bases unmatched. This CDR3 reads CASSGDRGYEQYF. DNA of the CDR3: TGTGCCAGCAGCGGCGACAGGGGCTACGAGCAGTACTTC.

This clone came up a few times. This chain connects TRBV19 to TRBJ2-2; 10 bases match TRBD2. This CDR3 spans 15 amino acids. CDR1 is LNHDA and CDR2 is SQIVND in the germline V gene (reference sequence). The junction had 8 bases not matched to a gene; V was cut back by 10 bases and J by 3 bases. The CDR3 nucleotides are TGTGCCACCGACCGCGGGACTAGCGACACCGGGGAGCTGTTTTTT. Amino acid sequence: CATDRGTSDTGELFF.

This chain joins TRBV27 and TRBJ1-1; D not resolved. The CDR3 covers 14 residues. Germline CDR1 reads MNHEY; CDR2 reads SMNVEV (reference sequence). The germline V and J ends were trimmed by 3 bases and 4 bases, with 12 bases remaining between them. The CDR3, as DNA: TGTGCCAGCAGTTTGCCAGGAGGGAGCACTGAAGCTTTCTTT. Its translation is CASSLPGGSTEAFF.

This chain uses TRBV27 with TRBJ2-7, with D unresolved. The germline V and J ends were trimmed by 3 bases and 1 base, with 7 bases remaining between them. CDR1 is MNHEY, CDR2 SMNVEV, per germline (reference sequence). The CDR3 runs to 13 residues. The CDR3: CASSFRLSYEQYF. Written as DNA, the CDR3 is TGTGCCAGCAGTTTTCGGTTGTCCTACGAGCAGTACTTC.

CDR3 nucleotides: TGCGCCAGCAGCCAGCTCAAAGGGGAGCAGTTCTTC. Translation gives CASSQLKGEQFF. The V gene is TRBV4-1, the J gene TRBJ2-1; D remains ambiguous. V gave up 3 bases and J gave up 10 bases, with 10 bases separating them. The CDR3 totals 12 residues. The germline CDR1 and CDR2 sequences are MGHRA and YSYEKL.

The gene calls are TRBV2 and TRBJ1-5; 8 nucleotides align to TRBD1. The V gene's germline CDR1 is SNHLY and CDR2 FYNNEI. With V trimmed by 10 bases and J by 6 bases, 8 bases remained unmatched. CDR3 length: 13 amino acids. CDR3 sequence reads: CATNGQGGQPQHF. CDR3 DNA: TGTGCCACCAACGGACAGGGCGGTCAGCCCCAGCATTTT.

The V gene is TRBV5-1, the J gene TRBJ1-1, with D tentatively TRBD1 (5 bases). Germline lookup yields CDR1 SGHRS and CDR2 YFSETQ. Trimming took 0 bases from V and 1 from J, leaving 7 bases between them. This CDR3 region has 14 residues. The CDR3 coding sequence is TGCGCCAGCAGCTTGGTAGGGGCGAACACTGAAGCTTTCTTT. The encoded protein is CASSLVGANTEAFF.

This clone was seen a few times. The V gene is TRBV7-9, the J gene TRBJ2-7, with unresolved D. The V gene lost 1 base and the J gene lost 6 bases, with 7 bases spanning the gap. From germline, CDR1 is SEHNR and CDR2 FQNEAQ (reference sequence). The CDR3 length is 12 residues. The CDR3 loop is CASSLEYTEQYF. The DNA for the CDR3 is TGTGCCAGCAGCTTAGAGTATACCGAGCAGTACTTC.

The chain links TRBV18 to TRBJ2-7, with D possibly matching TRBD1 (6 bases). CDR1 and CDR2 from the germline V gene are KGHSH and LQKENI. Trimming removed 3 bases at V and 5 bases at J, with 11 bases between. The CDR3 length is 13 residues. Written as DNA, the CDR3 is TGTGCCAGCTCACCCGAGGACAGCAACGAGCAGTACTTC. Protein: CASSPEDSNEQYF.

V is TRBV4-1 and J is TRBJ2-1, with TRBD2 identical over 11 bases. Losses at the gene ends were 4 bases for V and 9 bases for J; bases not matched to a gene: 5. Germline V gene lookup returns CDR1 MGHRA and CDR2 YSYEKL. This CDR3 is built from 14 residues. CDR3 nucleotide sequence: TGCGCCAGCAGCCTTAGCGGGAGGGCCCGTGAGCAGTTCTTC. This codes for CASSLSGRAREQFF.

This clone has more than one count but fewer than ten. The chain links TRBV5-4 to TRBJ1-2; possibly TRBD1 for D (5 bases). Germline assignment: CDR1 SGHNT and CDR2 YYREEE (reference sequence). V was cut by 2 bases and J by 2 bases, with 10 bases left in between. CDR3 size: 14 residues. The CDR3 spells CASSFGGPNYGYTF. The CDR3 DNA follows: TGTGCCAGCAGCTTTGGGGGACCCAACTATGGCTACACCTTC.

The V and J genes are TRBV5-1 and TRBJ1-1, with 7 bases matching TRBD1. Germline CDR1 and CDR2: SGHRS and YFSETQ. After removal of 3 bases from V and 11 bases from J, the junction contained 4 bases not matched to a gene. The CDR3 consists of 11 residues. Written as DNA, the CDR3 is TGCGCCAGCAGCTCAGGGGGGAAGGCTTTCTTT. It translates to CASSSGGKAFF. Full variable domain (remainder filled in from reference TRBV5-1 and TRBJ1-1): KAGVTQTPRYLIKTRGQQVTLSCSPISGHRSVSWYQQTPGQGLQFLFEYFSETQRNKGNFPGRFSGRQFSNSRSEMNVSTLELGDSALYLCASSSGGKAFFGQGTRLTVV.

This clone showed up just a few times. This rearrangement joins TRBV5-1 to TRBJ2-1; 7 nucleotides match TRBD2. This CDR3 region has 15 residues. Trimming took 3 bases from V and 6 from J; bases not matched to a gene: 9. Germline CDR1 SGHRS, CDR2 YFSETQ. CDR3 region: CASSYLGAGTNEQFF. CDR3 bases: TGCGCCAGCAGCTATTTAGGAGCGGGGACCAATGAGCAGTTCTTC.

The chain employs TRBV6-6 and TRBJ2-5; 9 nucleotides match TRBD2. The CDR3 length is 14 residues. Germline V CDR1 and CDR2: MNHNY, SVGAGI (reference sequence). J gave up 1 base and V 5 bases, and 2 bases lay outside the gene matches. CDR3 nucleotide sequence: TGTGCCAGCAGTCAGACTAGCGGCCAAGAGACCCAGTACTTC. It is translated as CASSQTSGQETQYF.

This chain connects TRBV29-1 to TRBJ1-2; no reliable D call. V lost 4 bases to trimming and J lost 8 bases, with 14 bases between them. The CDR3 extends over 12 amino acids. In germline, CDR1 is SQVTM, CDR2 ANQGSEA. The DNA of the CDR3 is TGCAGCGTTGCGCAGGCCCTCGCGGGCTACACCTTC. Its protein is CSVAQALAGYTF.